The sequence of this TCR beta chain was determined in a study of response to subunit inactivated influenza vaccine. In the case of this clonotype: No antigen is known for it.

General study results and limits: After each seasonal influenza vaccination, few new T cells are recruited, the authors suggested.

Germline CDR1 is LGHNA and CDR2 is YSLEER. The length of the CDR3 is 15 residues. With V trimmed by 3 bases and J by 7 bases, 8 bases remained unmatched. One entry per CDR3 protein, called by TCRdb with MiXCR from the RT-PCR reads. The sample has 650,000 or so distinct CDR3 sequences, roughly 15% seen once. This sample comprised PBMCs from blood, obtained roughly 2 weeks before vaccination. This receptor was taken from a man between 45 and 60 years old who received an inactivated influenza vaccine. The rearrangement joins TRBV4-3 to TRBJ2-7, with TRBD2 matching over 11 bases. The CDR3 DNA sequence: TGCGCCAGCAGCCAGTTAGCGGGAGGGCCAGGGGAGCAGTACTTC. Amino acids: CASSQLAGGPGEQYF.